These T cell receptor beta chains were read from a single sample in a study of long-term antiretroviral therapy in people with HIV. TCRdb's table, derived via immunoSEQ multiplex PCR, lists solely in-frame clones and lacks some. In the table there are around 30,000 clones, approximately 86% of which are singletons. This material consisted of unsorted PBMCs, taken 3 years after starting antiretroviral therapy. The receptors originated from a man aged 35 to 55 with HIV. CDR3s include the opening cysteine and the closing phenylalanine or tryptophan. A D gene is named only where the DNA matches it firmly. A clone size is listed for some rows: how often the clone was seen (once, few, many), or a class if it is expanded.

cdr3_length	j_call	d_call	v_call	clone_size	cdr3_nt	cdr3_aa
15	TRBJ2-5	-	TRBV6-1	once	TGTGCCAGCAGTGAAAGGATAGGAAACCAAGAGACCCAGTACTTC	CASSERIGNQETQYF
17	TRBJ1-2	TRBD1	TRBV29-1	-	TGCAGCGTGAAAGCCGACTTTTATGACAGGGGGAACTATGGCTACACCTTC	CSVKADFYDRGNYGYTF
13	TRBJ1-1	-	TRBV11-3	once	TGTGCCAGCAGCTTATCGGGGCTGACCGAAGCTTTCTTT	CASSLSGLTEAFF
17	TRBJ1-2	-	TRBV4-2	-	TGTGCCAGCAGCCGCGCGTTTATTGGGTCGGCACCGCATGGCTACACCTTC	CASSRAFIGSAPHGYTF
13	TRBJ1-2	TRBD1	TRBV19	few	TGTGCCAGTCGGGCAGGGGGAAACTATGGCTACACCTTC	CASRAGGNYGYTF
13	TRBJ1-5	-	TRBV5-6	-	TGTGCCAGCAGCTTGGGGCCAAATCAGCCCCAGCATTTT	CASSLGPNQPQHF
16	TRBJ2-2	-	TRBV19	-	TGTGCCAGTAGTATTGGAGGGCCCGGGAGCACCGGGGAGCTGTTTTTT	CASSIGGPGSTGELFF
16	TRBJ2-7	-	TRBV14	-	TGTGCCAGCAGCCAAGTTCCGGCCCCTACACTACGAGGGCAGTACTTC	CASSQVPAPTLRGQYF
13	TRBJ1-1	-	TRBV4-1	few	TGCGCCAGCAGCCAAGGGGCTAGGACTGAAGCTTTCTTT	CASSQGARTEAFF
16	TRBJ2-6	-	TRBV18	-	TGTGCCAGCTCACCACCGGTGAGCTCTGGGGCCAACGTCCTGACTTTC	CASSPPVSSGANVLTF
14	TRBJ2-1	TRBD2	TRBV7-7	-	TGTGCTAGCAGCCCCCGGTCTAGCGGGGATGAGCAGTTCTTC	CASSPRSSGDEQFF
14	TRBJ2-2	TRBD1	TRBV29-1	-	TGCAGCGTTGGACAGGGGGGTTTCGCCGGGGAGCTGTTTTTT	CSVGQGGFAGELFF
15	TRBJ1-6	TRBD1	TRBV25-1	-	TGTGCCAGCAGTGAAAAGGGACAGGGAGTCGCACCCCTCCACTTT	CASSEKGQGVAPLHF
14	TRBJ2-3	TRBD2	TRBV7-3	-	TGTGCCAGCAGCCATAGCGGGGGCACAGATACGCAGTATTTT	CASSHSGGTDTQYF
15	TRBJ1-1	-	TRBV6-5	once	TGTGCCAGCAGTTACTCGATCCGGGACGGGAGTGAAGCTTTCTTT	CASSYSIRDGSEAFF
15	TRBJ2-7	-	TRBV5-4	-	TGTGCCAGCAGCCGAGCTGGGTCGAGCTCCTACGAGCAGTACTTC	CASSRAGSSSYEQYF
15	TRBJ1-2	TRBD1	TRBV5-1	-	TGCGCCAGCAGCTTGGGTGTAGGGACAGCCTATGGCTACACCTTC	CASSLGVGTAYGYTF
16	TRBJ1-5	TRBD1	TRBV10-3	-	TGTGCCATCATCTTAGGACAGGGGAGATGCAATCAGCCCCAGCATTTT	CAIILGQGRCNQPQHF
16	TRBJ2-2	TRBD2	TRBV5-1	-	TGCGCCAGCAGCTTGTGGAACGGGGGGAAGGCCGGGGAGCTGTTTTTT	CASSLWNGGKAGELFF
17	TRBJ2-5	TRBD2	TRBV5-1	-	TGCGCCAGCAGCATCACCCGCGGGAGGACGGCCGAGGAGACCCAGTACTTC	CASSITRGRTAEETQYF
13	TRBJ1-3	-	TRBV28	-	TGTGCCAGCAGTTTAAGGGTGGGAAACACCATATATTTT	CASSLRVGNTIYF
12	TRBJ1-1	-	TRBV7-9	-	TGTGCCAGCAGTGTACAGGGCAGTGAAGCTTTCTTT	CASSVQGSEAFF
16	TRBJ2-3	TRBD2	TRBV28	-	TGTGCCAGCAGTTCCCTCATGCGGGGGAGCACAGATACGCAGTATTTT	CASSSLMRGSTDTQYF
14	TRBJ2-7	-	TRBV7-9	-	TGTGCCAGCAGCTCAACAGGGAGCTCCTACGAGCAGTACTTC	CASSSTGSSYEQYF
16	TRBJ1-4	TRBD1	TRBV7-8	once	TGTGCCAGCAGCTTAATAGGGGGACAGTGGGGGGAAAAACTGTTTTTT	CASSLIGGQWGEKLFF
14	TRBJ2-7	TRBD1	TRBV30	-	TGTGCCTGGAGCAAATCGGACAGGCGTTACGAGCAGTACTTC	CAWSKSDRRYEQYF
15	TRBJ2-7	-	TRBV6-6	-	TGTGCCAGCAGTTACTCGAGCCCAGGGTACTACGAGCAGTACTTC	CASSYSSPGYYEQYF